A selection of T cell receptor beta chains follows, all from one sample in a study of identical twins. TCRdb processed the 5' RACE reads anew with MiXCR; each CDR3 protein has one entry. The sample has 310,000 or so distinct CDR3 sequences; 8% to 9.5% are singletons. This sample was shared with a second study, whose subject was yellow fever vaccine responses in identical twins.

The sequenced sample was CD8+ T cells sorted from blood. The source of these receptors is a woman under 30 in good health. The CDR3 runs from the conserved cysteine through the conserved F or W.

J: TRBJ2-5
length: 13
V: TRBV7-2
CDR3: CASSGGAPKTQYF

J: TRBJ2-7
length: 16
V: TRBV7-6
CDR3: CASSPDLAGGPNEQYF

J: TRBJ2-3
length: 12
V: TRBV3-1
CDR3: CASGRSQDTQYF

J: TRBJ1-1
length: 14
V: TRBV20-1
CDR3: CSAIPGGMNTEAFF

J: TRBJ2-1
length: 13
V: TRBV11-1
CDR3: CASSLLPYNEQFF

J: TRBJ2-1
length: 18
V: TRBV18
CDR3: CASSPPRASGVIYNEQFF

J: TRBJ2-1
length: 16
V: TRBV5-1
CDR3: CASSLTGQGGYNEQFF

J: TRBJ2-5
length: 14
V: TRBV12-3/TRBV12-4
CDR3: CASSSVLAFVTQYF

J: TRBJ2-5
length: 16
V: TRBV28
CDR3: CASPLRLVADQETQYF

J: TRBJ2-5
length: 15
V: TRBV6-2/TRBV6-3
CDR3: CASSYSDLEGETQYF

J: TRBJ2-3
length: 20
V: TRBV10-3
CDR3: CAISYPMGLADQPSTDTQYF

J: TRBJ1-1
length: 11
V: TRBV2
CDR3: CASSAAPAAFF

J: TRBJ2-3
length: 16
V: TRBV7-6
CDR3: CASSLRLAGGLDTQYF

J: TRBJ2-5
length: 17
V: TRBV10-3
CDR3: CAISESPGLAGAETQYF

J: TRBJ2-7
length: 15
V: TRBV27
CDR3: CASSRLADDSYEQYF

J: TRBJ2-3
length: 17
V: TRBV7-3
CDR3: CASSTHGLAGGTDTQYF

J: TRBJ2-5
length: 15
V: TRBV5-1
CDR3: CASSPGATGQETQYF

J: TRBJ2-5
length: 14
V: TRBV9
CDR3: CASSVAGGLETQYF

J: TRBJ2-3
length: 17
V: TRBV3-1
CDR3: CASSQDYRGDRTDTQYF

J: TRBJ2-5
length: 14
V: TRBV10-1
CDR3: CASSESDSPETQYF

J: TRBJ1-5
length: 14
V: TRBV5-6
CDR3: CASSFGRSNQPQHF

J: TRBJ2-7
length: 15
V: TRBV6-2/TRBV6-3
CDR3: CASSLSGESSYEQYF